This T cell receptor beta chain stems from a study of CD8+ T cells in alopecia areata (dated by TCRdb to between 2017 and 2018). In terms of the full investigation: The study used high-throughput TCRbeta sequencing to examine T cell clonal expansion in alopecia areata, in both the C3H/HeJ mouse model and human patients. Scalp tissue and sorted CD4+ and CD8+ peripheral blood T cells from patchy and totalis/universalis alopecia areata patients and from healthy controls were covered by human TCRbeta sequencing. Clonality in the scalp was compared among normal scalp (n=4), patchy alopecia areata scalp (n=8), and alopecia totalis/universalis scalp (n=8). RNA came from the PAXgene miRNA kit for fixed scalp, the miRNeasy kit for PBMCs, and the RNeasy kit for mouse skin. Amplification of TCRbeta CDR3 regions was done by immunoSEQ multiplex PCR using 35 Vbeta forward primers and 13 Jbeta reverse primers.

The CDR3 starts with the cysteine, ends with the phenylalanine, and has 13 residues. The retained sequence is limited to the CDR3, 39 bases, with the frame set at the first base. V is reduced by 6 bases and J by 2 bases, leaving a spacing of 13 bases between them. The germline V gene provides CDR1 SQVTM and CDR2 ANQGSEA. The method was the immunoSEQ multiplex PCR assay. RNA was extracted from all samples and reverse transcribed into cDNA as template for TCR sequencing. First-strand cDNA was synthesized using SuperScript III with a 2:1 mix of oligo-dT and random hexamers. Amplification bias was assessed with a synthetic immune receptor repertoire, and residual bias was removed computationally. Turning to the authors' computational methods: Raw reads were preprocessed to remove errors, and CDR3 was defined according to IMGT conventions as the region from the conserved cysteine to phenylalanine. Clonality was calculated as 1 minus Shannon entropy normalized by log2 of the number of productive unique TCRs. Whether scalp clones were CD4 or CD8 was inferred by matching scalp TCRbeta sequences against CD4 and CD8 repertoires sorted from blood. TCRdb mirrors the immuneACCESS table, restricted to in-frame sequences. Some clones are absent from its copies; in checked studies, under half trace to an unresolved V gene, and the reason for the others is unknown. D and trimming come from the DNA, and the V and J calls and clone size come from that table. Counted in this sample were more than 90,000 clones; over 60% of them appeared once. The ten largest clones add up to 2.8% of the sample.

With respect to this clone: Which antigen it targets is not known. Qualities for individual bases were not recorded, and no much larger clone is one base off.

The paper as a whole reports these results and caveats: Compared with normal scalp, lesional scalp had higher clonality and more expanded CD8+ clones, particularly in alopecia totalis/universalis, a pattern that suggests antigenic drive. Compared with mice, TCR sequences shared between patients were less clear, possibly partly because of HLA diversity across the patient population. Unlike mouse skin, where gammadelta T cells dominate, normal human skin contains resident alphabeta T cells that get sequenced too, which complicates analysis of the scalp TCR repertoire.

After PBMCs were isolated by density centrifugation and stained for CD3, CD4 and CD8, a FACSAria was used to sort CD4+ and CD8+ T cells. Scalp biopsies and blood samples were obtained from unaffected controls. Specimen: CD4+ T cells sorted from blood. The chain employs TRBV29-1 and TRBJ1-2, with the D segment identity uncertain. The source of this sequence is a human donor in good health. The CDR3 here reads CSVARVLNYGYTF. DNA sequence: TGCAGCGTGGCCCGGGTTTTAAACTATGGCTACACCTTC.